One sample yielded the 11 T cell receptor beta chains listed below, sequenced in a study of T cell repertoires in cytomegalovirus infection. TCRdb itself ran the reads through MiXCR, one entry per CDR3 protein. Of 450,000 to 600,000 distinct CDR3 sequences detected, around 11% appear once; the ten largest clones hold around 9.6%. The sequencing sample was made of PBMCs. The receptors were sampled from a human donor in good health (CMV status not recorded). Some clones in this sample may be carry-over from other donors' samples.

This clonotype has ten or more counts. CDR3 nucleotides: TGCGCCAGCAGCTCCGGACAGGGAACCCACGAGCAGTACTTC. Encoded protein: CASSSGQGTHEQYF. The V call is TRBV5-1, the J call TRBJ2-7, with TRBD1 matching over 8 bases. CDR1 is SGHRS and CDR2 is YFSETQ in the germline V gene. The CDR3 loop spans 14 amino acids. The ends lost 3 bases at V and 5 bases at J; junction bases unmatched: 7. The whole variable domain, filled in from reference TRBV5-1 and TRBJ2-7, reads KAGVTQTPRYLIKTRGQQVTLSCSPISGHRSVSWYQQTPGQGLQFLFEYFSETQRNKGNFPGRFSGRQFSNSRSEMNVSTLELGDSALYLCASSSGQGTHEQYFGPGTRLTVT.

The V call is TRBV19, the J call TRBJ2-7; perhaps TRBD1 as D (5 bases). V was clipped by 5 bases and J by 3 bases, with 17 bases between them. Germline CDR1 and CDR2: LNHDA and SQIVND (reference sequence). There are 15 residues in the CDR3. CDR3: CASSEQGAGHYEQYF. CDR3 nucleotides: TGTGCCAGTAGTGAGCAGGGCGCTGGGCACTACGAGCAGTACTTC.

This clonotype was seen a few times. The V gene is TRBV5-6, the J gene TRBJ1-1; 7 bases are shared with TRBD1. The V and J ends lost 2 bases and 4 bases, in that order; junction bases with no gene match: 8. Germline CDR1 and CDR2: SGHDT and YYEEEE. CDR3 length: 15 residues. The CDR3 DNA follows: TGTGCCAGCAGCTTAGTGACAGGGTATGTCACTGAAGCTTTCTTT. It codes for CASSLVTGYVTEAFF.

This clonotype was seen at least ten times. The J gene is TRBJ2-2, the V gene TRBV7-6, with TRBD2 identical over 10 bases. V trimming: 0 bases; J trimming: 4 bases; junction bases outside the gene matches: 5. The germline gives CDR1 SGHVS, CDR2 FNYEAQ. The CDR3 is 17 residues long. CDR3 amino acids: CASSLALAGVGTGELFF. DNA of the CDR3: TGTGCCAGCAGCTTAGCTCTAGCGGGAGTGGGCACCGGGGAGCTGTTTTTT.

This chain links TRBV5-5 with TRBJ2-7, with a weak D call TRBD1 (6 bases). This CDR3 comprises 16 residues. Trimming stripped 2 bases from V and 2 bases from J, with 17 bases between. CDR1 and CDR2 from the germline V gene are SGHKS and YYEKEE (reference sequence). CDR3 amino acids: CASSFVRQAQTYEQYF. Here the CDR3 DNA reads TGTGCCAGCAGCTTCGTGCGACAGGCGCAAACCTACGAGCAGTACTTC.

The chain is built from TRBV7-9 and TRBJ2-7, with 7 bases lining up with TRBD1. V gave up 1 base and J gave up 0 bases; unmatched junction bases: 3. Germline V gives CDR1 SEHNR, CDR2 FQNEAQ (reference sequence). This CDR3 comprises 15 residues. CDR3 loop: CASSLDGTDSYEQYF. CDR3 nucleotides: TGTGCCAGCAGCTTAGATGGGACAGACTCCTACGAGCAGTACTTC.

The chain has TRBV5-1 and TRBJ1-1, with D uncertain. V was clipped by 4 bases and J by 0 bases, with 7 bases between them. CDR1 is SGHRS and CDR2 is YFSETQ in the germline V gene. CDR3 size: 13 residues. The CDR3 is CASSNGMNTEAFF. Written as DNA, the CDR3 is TGCGCCAGCAGCAACGGGATGAACACTGAAGCTTTCTTT.

This clonotype has ten or more counts. The V call is TRBV2, the J call TRBJ2-1; D gene uncertain. The CDR3 is 17 residues long. The germline CDR1 and CDR2 sequences are SNHLY and FYNNEI. V was pared by 5 bases and J by 6 bases, with 23 bases between. The CDR3 loop is CASSSDGPLLRINEQFF. CDR3 coding DNA: TGTGCCAGCAGTTCCGACGGTCCCCTACTACGGATCAATGAGCAGTTCTTC.

The gene calls are TRBV5-6 and TRBJ2-7, with unresolved D. CDR3 size: 12 residues. Per the germline V gene, CDR1 is SGHDT and CDR2 is YYEEEE. Trimming shortened V by 3 bases and J by 3 bases, and 7 bases separated the two germline ends. The CDR3 loop is CASSWGNYEQYF. DNA for the CDR3: TGTGCCAGCAGCTGGGGAAACTACGAGCAGTACTTC. The entire variable domain, with the rest obtained from reference TRBV5-6 and TRBJ2-7, is as follows: DAGVTQSPTHLIKTRGQQVTLRCSPKSGHDTVSWYQQALGQGPQFIFQYYEEEERQRGNFPDRFSGHQFPNYSSELNVNALLLGDSALYLCASSWGNYEQYFGPGTRLTVT.

The chain uses TRBV24-1 and TRBJ2-5; D gene uncertain. V lost 0 bases and J 5 bases, leaving 6 bases between the germline ends. CDR3 length: 13 amino acids. Per the germline V gene, CDR1 is KGHDR and CDR2 is SFDVKD. CDR3 protein: CATSDLMEETQYF. CDR3 in DNA: TGTGCCACCAGTGATTTGATGGAGGAGACCCAGTACTTC.

This clonotype occurred many times. The chain links TRBV7-9 to TRBJ1-4; D remains ambiguous. Germline V gene lookup returns CDR1 SEHNR and CDR2 FQNEAQ (reference sequence). The CDR3 has 16 amino acids. Trimming removed 5 bases from V and 3 bases from J, with 16 bases in between. In DNA form, the CDR3 reads TGTGCCAGCAGCCTTTCCCGGGCGATGGCTAATGAAAAACTGTTTTTT. Translated, it gives CASSLSRAMANEKLFF.